This T cell receptor (beta chain) was captured by sequencing in a study of T-cell reconstitution after alpha-beta-depleted transplantation in children. Germline loops: CDR1 MNHNS, CDR2 SASEGT. The CDR3 has 13 residues. J gave up 6 bases and V 4 bases, and 6 bases lay outside the gene matches. It was with unique molecular identifiers that the TCRbeta library was prepared. TCRdb re-called the PCR reads through MiXCR, storing one row per CDR3 protein. There are hundreds of thousands of distinct CDR3 sequences in the sample; about 33% occur only once, and 2% to 2.5% lies in the top ten. This clonotype was recorded a few times.

This TCR came from a human donor who donated a stem cell graft to a child with aplastic anemia. The V and J genes are TRBV6-1 and TRBJ2-7, with 7 bases identical to TRBD2. Sequences were derived from PBMCs from the stem cell graft donor, sampled from the stem cell graft. The CDR3, as DNA: TGTGCCAGCAGTGGGGAGGGGAGGTTCGAGCAGTACTTC. Translation gives CASSGEGRFEQYF.